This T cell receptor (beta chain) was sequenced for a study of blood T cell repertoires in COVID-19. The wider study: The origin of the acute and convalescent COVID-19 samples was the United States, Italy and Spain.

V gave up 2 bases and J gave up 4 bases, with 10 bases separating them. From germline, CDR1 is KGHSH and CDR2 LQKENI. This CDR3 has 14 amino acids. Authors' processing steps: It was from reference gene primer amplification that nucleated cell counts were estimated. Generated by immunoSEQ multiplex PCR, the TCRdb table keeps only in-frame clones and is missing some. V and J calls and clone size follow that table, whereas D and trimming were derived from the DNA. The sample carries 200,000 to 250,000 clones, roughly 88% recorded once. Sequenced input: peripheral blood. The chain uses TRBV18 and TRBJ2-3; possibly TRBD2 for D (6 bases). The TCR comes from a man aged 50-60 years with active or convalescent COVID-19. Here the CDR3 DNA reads TGTGCCAGCTCACCAGCGGGACTCGCAGATACGCAGTATTTT. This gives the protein CASSPAGLADTQYF.